The source of this TCR beta chain is a study of blood T cell repertoires in COVID-19. The overall study: Nucleic acid was either cDNA or gDNA, and it came from T cells, B-cell-depleted T cells, or PBMCs.

As handled by the study authors: Reference gene primer amplification gave nucleated cell count estimates. Clones were sequenced by immunoSEQ multiplex PCR, and TCRdb holds only the in-frame ones, with some missing. The DNA was the basis for D and trimming; V, J and clone size are from that table. The sample yields roughly 120,000 clones, approximately 80% seen once. This clone was seen just once. The CDR3 length is 13 residues. The V end was cut by 7 bases, the J end by 3 bases, with 12 bases between. CDR1 WSHSY and CDR2 SAAADI come from the germline V gene. This TCR was recovered from a woman in her sixties or seventies with acute or convalescent COVID-19. The genes are TRBV10-2 and TRBJ1-1, with D possibly TRBD1 on 5 matching bases. Material for sequencing was peripheral blood. The CDR3 DNA reads TGCGCCAGCAAAATAAGCAGGGACACTGAAGCTTTCTTT. This translates into CASKISRDTEAFF.